The clone carrying this TCR beta chain was observed a few times. Antigen specificity is unknown. The length of the CDR3 is 14 residues. CDR1 SGHAT and CDR2 FQNNGV come from the germline V gene. V was cut by 1 base and J by 9 bases, with 13 bases left in between. Unique molecular identifiers were incorporated during preparation of the TCRbeta library. From the PCR reads, TCRdb called clonotypes with MiXCR, one entry per CDR3 protein. The sample lists approximately 230,000 distinct CDR3 sequences; about 24% were seen once. The sample comes from a study of T-cell reconstitution after alpha-beta-depleted transplantation in children. Study-wide results and limits: The study reportedly traced alpha-beta T cells about two months after transplant to several hundred expanded graft clones. A year post-transplant, T-cell counts and diversity derived mostly from newly produced T cells. After transplant, high TCRbeta diversity at day 60 in some patients arose from surviving recipient T cells and thymic progenitors.

The sequence came from a female patient between 2 and 15 years old who had a stem cell transplant for congenital amegakaryocytic thrombocytopenia, so the T cells may come from the graft donor. The chain is built from TRBV11-2 and TRBJ2-1, with D possibly matching TRBD1 (5 bases). Sequencing was performed on PBMCs, mostly from graft donor cells, taken 360 days after TCRalphabeta/CD19-depleted stem cell transplant. CDR3: CASSLVVSTGEQFF. CDR3 coding DNA: TGTGCCAGCAGCTTAGTGGTCTCAACAGGTGAGCAGTTCTTC.